This TCR beta chain was sequenced for a study of response to subunit inactivated influenza vaccine. As concerns this clonotype: Its antigen is unknown.

TCRdb itself ran the RT-PCR reads through MiXCR, one entry per CDR3 protein. This sample carries roughly 570,000 distinct CDR3 sequences, 13% of them seen once, and the ten largest clones take around 13%. General study findings and limits: The authors put forward the suggestion that each seasonal influenza vaccination may bring in only a limited number of new T cells.

V lost 3 bases, J lost 3 bases, and 10 bases lay in between. The CDR3 contains 14 residues. Germline loops: CDR1 KGHDR, CDR2 SFDVKD. V gene TRBV24-1 combines with J gene TRBJ2-5; D unclear. The sequencing here drew on PBMCs from blood, taken roughly 46 days after vaccination. The TCR was taken from a man between 45 and 60 years old who received an inactivated influenza vaccine. The CDR3 is CATSDGKKEETQYF. As DNA, the CDR3 is TGTGCCACCAGTGATGGAAAGAAGGAAGAGACCCAGTACTTC.